This T cell receptor (beta chain) originates from a study of T-cell reconstitution after alpha-beta-depleted transplantation in children. Findings of the study overall: Surviving recipient cells, namely T cells and thymic progenitors, were the source of high day-60 TCRbeta diversity in some patients. Fresh T-cell production supplied most of the T-cell counts and diversity seen one year after transplant. The study reportedly traced alpha-beta T cells about two months after transplant to several hundred expanded graft clones.

The CDR3 spans 16 residues. Germline trimming cut 4 bases from V and 6 bases from J; bases unmatched to any gene: 11. Germline lookup yields CDR1 SGHVS and CDR2 FQNEAQ. Note on this clonotype: Its target is unknown.

During its preparation, the TCRbeta library received unique molecular identifiers. Each CDR3 protein is one row after TCRdb ran MiXCR on the PCR reads. Of about 500,000 distinct CDR3 sequences in the sample, about an eighth were seen once. This sequence originates from a female patient aged 2-15 years who had a stem cell transplant for aplastic anemia, so the T cells may come from the graft donor. Material: PBMCs, mostly from graft donor cells, obtained 180 days after TCRalphabeta/CD19-depleted stem cell transplant. This rearrangement joins TRBV7-8 to TRBJ2-2; 7 nucleotides agree with TRBD2. This CDR3 is CASSSQRGGPAGELFF. The CDR3 bases are TGTGCCAGCAGCTCCCAGCGGGGAGGGCCCGCCGGGGAGCTGTTTTTT.